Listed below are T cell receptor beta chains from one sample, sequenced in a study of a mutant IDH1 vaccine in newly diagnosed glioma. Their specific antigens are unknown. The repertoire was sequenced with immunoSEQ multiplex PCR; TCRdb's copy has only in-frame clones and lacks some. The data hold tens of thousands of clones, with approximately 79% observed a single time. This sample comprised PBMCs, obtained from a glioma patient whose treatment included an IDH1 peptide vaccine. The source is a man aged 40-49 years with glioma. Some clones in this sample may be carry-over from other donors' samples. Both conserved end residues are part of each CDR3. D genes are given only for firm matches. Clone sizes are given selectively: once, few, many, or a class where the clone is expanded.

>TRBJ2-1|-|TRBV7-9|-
TGTGCCAGCAGCTTAGCGACCAGGACAGTCTACAATGAGCAGTTCTTC
CASSLATRTVYNEQFF
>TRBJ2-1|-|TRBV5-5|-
TGTGCCAGCAGCTTGATCAGGGGTCGGTACAATGAGCAGTTCTTC
CASSLIRGRYNEQFF
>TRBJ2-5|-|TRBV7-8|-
TGTGCCAGCAGCTTACGGGTCCTCGGGGAGACCCAGTACTTC
CASSLRVLGETQYF
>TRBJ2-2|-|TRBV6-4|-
TGTGCCAGCAGCCTGACAGTAAACACCGGGGAGCTGTTTTTT
CASSLTVNTGELFF
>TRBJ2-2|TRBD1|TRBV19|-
TGTGCCAGTAGTAAGGACAGGGCGCCCGACACCGGGGAGCTGTTTTTT
CASSKDRAPDTGELFF
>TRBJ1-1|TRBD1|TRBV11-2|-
TGTGCCAGCAGCTACACAGGGGAGACCACTGAAGCTTTCTTT
CASSYTGETTEAFF
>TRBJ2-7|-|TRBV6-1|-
TGTGCCAGCAGTGAACTGGTAATTTGGGTCGGGCTCTACGAGCAGTACTTC
CASSELVIWVGLYEQYF
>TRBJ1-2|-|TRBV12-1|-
TGTGCCAGCAGCTTTAAGGGGACGACCTATGGCTACACCTTC
CASSFKGTTYGYTF
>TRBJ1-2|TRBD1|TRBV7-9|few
TGTGCCAGCAGCTTAGCGCAGGGGGCGGACAATGGCTACACCTTC
CASSLAQGADNGYTF
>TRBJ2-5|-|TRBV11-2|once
TGTGCCAGCAGCTTGGGACTGGCTAAAGAGACCCAGTACTTC
CASSLGLAKETQYF
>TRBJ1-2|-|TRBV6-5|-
TGTGCCAGCAGAGACACGGGGGCGCGGGGCTACACCTTC
CASRDTGARGYTF
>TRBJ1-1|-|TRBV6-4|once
TGTGCCAGCAGTATACTACAGGGTACTGAAGCTTTCTTT
CASSILQGTEAFF
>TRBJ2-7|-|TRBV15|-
TGTGCCACCAGCAGTCGCCCCGGGACCGCGATGAACTACGAGCAGTACTTC
CATSSRPGTAMNYEQYF
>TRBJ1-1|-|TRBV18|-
TGTGCCAGCTCAGAGACCAGCGGAGGGCACACTGAAGCTTTCTTT
CASSETSGGHTEAFF
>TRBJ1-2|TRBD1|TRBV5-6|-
TGTGCCAGCAGCTCCGACACCGACAGGGACTATGGCTACACCTTC
CASSSDTDRDYGYTF
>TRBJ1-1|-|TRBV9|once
TGTGCCAGCAGCGTAGAGGCCACTGAAGCTTTCTTT
CASSVEATEAFF
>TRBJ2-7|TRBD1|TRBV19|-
TGTGCCAGTAGTCCGGGACAGGAGACCCTAAGGCAGTACTTC
CASSPGQETLRQYF
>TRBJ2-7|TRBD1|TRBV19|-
TGTGCCAGTAGTACAACCTCCGGGACAGGGACATACGAGCAGTACTTC
CASSTTSGTGTYEQYF
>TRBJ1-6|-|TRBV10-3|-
TGTGCCATCAGTGAGCGGGCTCCTAATTCACCCCTCCACTTT
CAISERAPNSPLHF
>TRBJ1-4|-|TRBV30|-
TGTGCCTCCGCGGATAATGAAAAACTGTTTTTT
CASADNEKLFF
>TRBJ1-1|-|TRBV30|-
TGTGCCTGGACTGTAGGGGCCCGCGCTGAAGATTTCTTT
CAWTVGARAEDFF
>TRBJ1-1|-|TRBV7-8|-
TGTGCCAGCAGCCATTTTAGGAACACTGAAGCTTTCTTT
CASSHFRNTEAFF
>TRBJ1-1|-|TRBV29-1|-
TGCAGCGTTGAGGAAATACAGGGCGTGATCACTGAAGCTTTCTTT
CSVEEIQGVITEAFF
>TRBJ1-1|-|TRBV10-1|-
TGCGCCAGCAGTGAGCAGTTGAACACTGAAGCTTTCTTT
CASSEQLNTEAFF
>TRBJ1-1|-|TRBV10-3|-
TGTGCCATCAGGTTGGGCACTGAAGCTTTCTTT
CAIRLGTEAFF
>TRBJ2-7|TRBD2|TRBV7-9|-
TGTGCCAGCAGCTTCGACGGGGGGGTCTGGTCCTACGAGCAGTACTTC
CASSFDGGVWSYEQYF
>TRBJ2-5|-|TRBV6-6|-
TGTGCCAGCACTACCCTGAGAGAGACCCAGTACTTC
CASTTLRETQYF
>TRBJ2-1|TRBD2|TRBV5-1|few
TGCGCCAGCAGCTCCTCCAGCAAAGCGGGGGTTGAGCAGTTCTTC
CASSSSSKAGVEQFF
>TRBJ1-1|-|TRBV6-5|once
TGTGCCAGCAGCTCAGGGGCCTTGGCTTTCTTT
CASSSGALAFF
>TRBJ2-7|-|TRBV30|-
TGTGCCTGGAGTGTATTTAGGGGGAGCTACGAGCAGTACTTC
CAWSVFRGSYEQYF
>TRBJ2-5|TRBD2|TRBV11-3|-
TGTGCCAGCAGCGAAACGCGGGGGGGCCAAGAGACCCAGTACTTC
CASSETRGGQETQYF
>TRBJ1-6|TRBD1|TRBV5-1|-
TGCGCCAGCAGCTCGGGACAGGGGAGGCATTCACCCCTCCACTTT
CASSSGQGRHSPLHF
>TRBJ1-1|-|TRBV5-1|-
TGCGCCAGCAGCTTGGATATAGGGTTGAACACTGAAGCTTTCTTT
CASSLDIGLNTEAFF
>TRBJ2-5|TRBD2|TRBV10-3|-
TGTGCCATCAGTGGAGGTGGGAGCGGGGGGGCCGGGACCCAGTACTTC
CAISGGGSGGAGTQYF
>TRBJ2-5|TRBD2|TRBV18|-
TGTGCCAGCTCACCAAACACAGCGGGGGGCATGGAGACCCAGTACTTC
CASSPNTAGGMETQYF
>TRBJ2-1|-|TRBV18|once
TGTGCCAGCTCACCACCACGGAACAGCCCCAATGAGCAGTTCTTC
CASSPPRNSPNEQFF
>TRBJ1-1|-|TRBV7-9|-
TGTGCCAGCAACACAGGGACCCCCACTGAAGCTTTCTTT
CASNTGTPTEAFF
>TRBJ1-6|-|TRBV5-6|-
TGTGCCAGCAGCTTAGGACACGCCAACTCACCCCTCCACTTT
CASSLGHANSPLHF
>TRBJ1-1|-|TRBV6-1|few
TGTGCCAGCAGTGAACAGGGTACTGAAGCTTTCTTT
CASSEQGTEAFF
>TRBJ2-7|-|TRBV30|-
TGTGCCTGGGGTGACGCCTCCTACGAGCAGTACTTC
CAWGDASYEQYF
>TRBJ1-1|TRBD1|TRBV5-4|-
TGTGCCAGCAGCTCGGACAGGGGAGCTTTCTCGGAAGCTTTCTTT
CASSSDRGAFSEAFF
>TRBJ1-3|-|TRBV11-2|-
TGTGCCAGCAGCTTAACAAGGAGCTCTGGAAACACCATATATTTT
CASSLTRSSGNTIYF
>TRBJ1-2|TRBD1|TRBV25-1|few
TGTGCCAGCAGTGAGGGACAGGTCTTTCCTGTGTATGGCTACACCTTC
CASSEGQVFPVYGYTF
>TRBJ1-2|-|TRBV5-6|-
TGTGCCAGCAGCTCCCGGGAAAAAGGACCCTATGGCTACACCTTC
CASSSREKGPYGYTF
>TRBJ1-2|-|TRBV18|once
TGTGCCAGCTCACCAGCGACAGATATCTCCTATGGCTACACCTTC
CASSPATDISYGYTF
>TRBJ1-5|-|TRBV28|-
TGTGCCAGCAGTGCCACAGGGAGGAATCAGCCCCAGCATTTT
CASSATGRNQPQHF
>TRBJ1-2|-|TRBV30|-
TGTGCCTGGAAAATAACGGTAAACTATGGCTACACCTTC
CAWKITVNYGYTF
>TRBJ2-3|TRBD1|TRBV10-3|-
TGTGCCATCAGTGGGATGGGGACAGGGAAAGATACGCAGTATTTT
CAISGMGTGKDTQYF
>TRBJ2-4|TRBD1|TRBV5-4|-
TGTGCCAGCAGCCGACAGGGGACAATCCAAAACATTCAGTACTTC
CASSRQGTIQNIQYF
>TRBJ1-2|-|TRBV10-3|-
TGTGCCATCAGTGAGTCTGAGGGAAACTATGGCTACACCTTC
CAISESEGNYGYTF
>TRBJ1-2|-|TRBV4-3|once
TGCGCCAGCAGCCAAGGAGTCTCAAACTATGGCTACACCTTC
CASSQGVSNYGYTF
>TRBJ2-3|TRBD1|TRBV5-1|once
TGCGCCAGCAGCTTGGAGGACAGGGGAGGCACAGATACGCAGTATTTT
CASSLEDRGGTDTQYF